The 20 T cell receptor beta chains in this list originate from one sample, sequenced in a study of blood T cell repertoires in COVID-19. The data were produced by immunoSEQ multiplex PCR, yet TCRdb's version contains in-frame clones alone and is incomplete. The sample comprises more than 100,000 clones, roughly 79% of which are singletons, and approximately 8.7% rests with the top ten. Material for sequencing was peripheral blood. These receptors all come from a woman aged 55-70 years with active or convalescent COVID-19.

The rearrangement links TRBV27 to TRBJ2-5; 7 positions match TRBD2. The germline CDR1 and CDR2 sequences are MNHEY and SMNVEV (reference sequence). Trimming took 7 bases from V and 0 from J; bases not matched to a gene: 8. This CDR3 region has 15 residues. The CDR3 here is CASTRGGGYQETQYF. The CDR3 coding sequence is TGTGCCAGCACCCGCGGGGGAGGGTACCAAGAGACCCAGTACTTC.

This chain uses TRBV7-8 with TRBJ1-4, with TRBD1 matching over 8 bases. Germline values: CDR1 SGHVS, CDR2 FQNEAQ. The V and J ends lost 2 bases and 5 bases, in that order; junction bases with no gene match: 7. The CDR3 is made up of 16 amino acids. The CDR3 loop reads CASSLPQGARNEKLFF. In DNA form, the CDR3 reads TGTGCCAGCAGCTTACCCCAGGGGGCGCGGAATGAAAAACTGTTTTTT.

J is TRBJ1-5 and V is TRBV6-2 or TRBV6-3; 9 nucleotides align to TRBD1. CDR1 MNHEY and CDR2 SVGEGT come from the germline V gene. The junction had 11 bases not matched to a gene; V was cut back by 2 bases and J by 3 bases. This CDR3 is 18 amino acids long. The CDR3 here is CASSYATGTGTLNQPQHF. The CDR3 nucleotides read TGTGCCAGCAGTTACGCAACCGGGACAGGGACCCTCAATCAGCCCCAGCATTTT.

The gene calls are TRBV2 and TRBJ1-2, with 7 nucleotides matching TRBD1. This CDR3 is built from 12 residues. Germline V gene lookup returns CDR1 SNHLY and CDR2 FYNNEI. V gave up 7 bases and J gave up 13 bases; unmatched junction bases: 12. The CDR3 loop is CASIWDSPSLTF. CDR3 nucleotide sequence: TGTGCCAGCATATGGGACAGCCCTTCGCTCACCTTC.

V gene TRBV6-6 combines with J gene TRBJ2-2; 8 positions agree with TRBD2. Germline V gives CDR1 MNHNY, CDR2 SVGAGI (reference sequence). The J segment lost 4 bases and the V segment lost 7 bases, leaving 5 bases of the junction unmatched. The CDR3 spans 14 residues. The CDR3 DNA reads as TGTGCCAGCATACAAGCGGGGGTCACCGGGGAGCTGTTTTTT. Translation gives CASIQAGVTGELFF.

The genes are TRBV5-4 and TRBJ1-2; 7 bases line up with TRBD1. CDR3 size: 13 residues. CDR1 and CDR2 (germline): SGHNT, YYREEE (reference sequence). V trimming: 2 bases; J trimming: 4 bases; junction bases outside the gene matches: 2. CDR3 DNA sequence: TGTGCCAGCAGCTTAGCAGGGGGCTATGGCTACACCTTC. Residues: CASSLAGGYGYTF. The full variable domain, in which reference TRBV5-4 and TRBJ1-2 provide the parts outside the CDR3, is ETGVTQSPTHLIKTRGQQVTLRCSSQSGHNTVSWYQQALGQGPQFIFQYYREEENGRGNFPPRFSGLQFPNYSSELNVNALELDDSALYLCASSLAGGYGYTFGSGTRLTVV.

The V gene is TRBV9, the J gene TRBJ1-3, with 8 positions matching TRBD1. The CDR3 spans 15 residues. The germline gives CDR1 SGDLS, CDR2 YYNGEE. After removal of 4 bases from V and 6 bases from J, the junction contained 9 bases not matched to a gene. The CDR3 DNA reads TGTGCCAGCAGCATACGGACAGGGACGGAAAACACCATATATTTT. Translating gives CASSIRTGTENTIYF.

This sequence joins TRBV21-1 and TRBJ2-7; TRBD2 reflects the table's D call only, with no check against the DNA. TRBV21-1 is classified as a pseudogene. The CDR3 totals 15 residues. The CDR3 region is CASTTDLAGAYEQYF. CDR3 in DNA: TGTGCCAGCACCACCGATCTAGCGGGAGCCTACGAGCAGTACTTC.

V gene TRBV5-1 combines with J gene TRBJ1-1; D possibly corresponds to TRBD1 (6 bases). V gave up 6 bases and J gave up 10 bases, with 31 bases separating them. The CDR3 has 17 residues. In germline, CDR1 is SGHRS, CDR2 YFSETQ. CDR3 nucleotides: TGCGCCAGCAATACTTCTCCCCCCGGGACAACGGAAGGAAGAGCTTTCTTT. Its translation: CASNTSPPGTTEGRAFF.

The chain is built from TRBV19 and TRBJ1-1, with D perhaps matching TRBD1 (6 bases). The V and J ends lost 3 bases and 3 bases respectively, with 20 bases between them. The CDR3 is 17 residues long. In germline, CDR1 is LNHDA, CDR2 SQIVND (reference sequence). DNA for the CDR3: TGTGCCAGTAGTATCGTTTTTCGGGGGGCGCGGGACACTGAAGCTTTCTTT. This encodes CASSIVFRGARDTEAFF.

The chain recombines TRBV6-6 with TRBJ1-4; D is possibly TRBD1 (5 bases). With 2 bases removed from V and 11 bases from J, the gap between germline ends came to 21 bases. Germline CDR1 MNHNY, CDR2 SVGAGI (reference sequence). This CDR3 has 16 residues. The CDR3 sequence is CASSYEGHGGRMKLFF. The CDR3 DNA follows: TGTGCCAGCAGTTACGAAGGACACGGCGGGAGGATGAAACTGTTTTTT.

This sequence joins TRBV3-1 (or the pseudogene TRBV3-2) and TRBJ2-5; possible D gene TRBD1, 5 bases. Germline V gene data show CDR1 as LGHDT and CDR2 as YNNKEL (reference sequence). This CDR3 has 13 residues. Trimming left V 0 bases short and J 10 bases short, with 12 bases between. The chain's CDR3 is CASSQEVPRGQYF. The CDR3 coding sequence is TGTGCCAGCAGCCAAGAAGTGCCTAGGGGCCAGTACTTC.

The table lists this clone with a few counts. V and J are TRBV19 and TRBJ2-7; 10 bases agree with TRBD1. Germline V lookup: CDR1 LNHDA, CDR2 SQIVND (reference sequence). V was clipped by 3 bases and J by 7 bases; unmatched bases: 3. The CDR3 runs to 13 residues. CDR3 amino acids: CASSIGQGGEQYF. The CDR3 DNA sequence: TGTGCCAGTAGTATCGGACAGGGGGGTGAGCAGTACTTC.

The chain recombines TRBV28 with TRBJ2-1; D unclear. The CDR3 has 13 residues. Germline V gene lookup returns CDR1 MDHEN and CDR2 SYDVKM. V lost 4 bases, J lost 1 base, and 5 bases lay in between. Written as DNA, the CDR3 is TGTGCCAGCAGTTCCGGGTCCTACAATGAGCAGTTCTTC. Its protein is CASSSGSYNEQFF.

The chain recombines TRBV19 with TRBJ2-5, with D maybe TRBD2 (6 bases). In germline, CDR1 is LNHDA, CDR2 SQIVND (reference sequence). The CDR3 contains 13 residues. V was trimmed by 5 bases and J by 5 bases, leaving 12 bases between them. The CDR3 loop is CASSVAGRETQYF. The CDR3 bases are TGTGCCAGTAGTGTGGCGGGGCGGGAGACCCAGTACTTC.

The chain is built from TRBV28 and TRBJ2-3; 11 nucleotides match TRBD2. This CDR3 contains 16 residues. Looked up from germline, CDR1 is MDHEN and CDR2 is SYDVKM. The ends lost 6 bases at V and 6 bases at J; junction bases unmatched: 11. As DNA, the CDR3 is TGTGCCAGCAGACAGAATAGCGGGAGGGGGTCCGATACGCAGTATTTT. This codes for CASRQNSGRGSDTQYF. Combining the CDR3 with reference TRBV28 and TRBJ2-3 gives the whole variable domain DVKVTQSSRYLVKRTGEKVFLECVQDMDHENMFWYRQDPGLGLRLIYFSYDVKMKEKGDIPEGYSVSREKKERFSLILESASTNQTSMYLCASRQNSGRGSDTQYFGPGTRLTVL.

CDR3 DNA: TGCAGCGTTGAACGGGACAGGGGGATCACTGAAGCTTTCTTT. Its protein is CSVERDRGITEAFF. The V gene is TRBV29-1, the J gene TRBJ1-1, with 11 bases matching TRBD1. From germline, CDR1 is SQVTM and CDR2 ANQGSEA. J lost 4 bases, V lost 2 bases, and 3 bases had no gene match. This CDR3 contains 14 residues.

The rearrangement joins TRBV5-1 to TRBJ1-5, with a tentative D call TRBD1 (5 bases). Per germline, CDR1 SGHRS and CDR2 YFSETQ. The CDR3 is 14 residues long. V was shortened by 4 bases and J by 7 bases, with 15 bases between the two germline ends. The DNA of the CDR3 is TGCGCCAGCAGCCAGAACAGGAGTGAACAGCCCCAGCATTTT. The encoded protein is CASSQNRSEQPQHF.

The V call is TRBV28, the J call TRBJ2-2; 12 bases align to TRBD2. This CDR3 region has 17 residues. The germline V gene encodes CDR1 MDHEN and CDR2 SYDVKM. Trimming at V came to 7 bases and at J to 5 bases, leaving 11 bases not matched to a gene. The CDR3 sequence: CASTPSGLAGRTGELFF. The CDR3 DNA is TGTGCCAGCACCCCCTCCGGACTAGCGGGAAGGACCGGGGAGCTGTTTTTT.

The chain joins TRBV7-6 to TRBJ1-2; tentative D call: TRBD1 (5 bases). CDR1 is SGHVS and CDR2 is FNYEAQ in the germline V gene. CDR3 size: 13 residues. V lost 1 base, J lost 4 bases, and 7 bases lay in between. CDR3 sequence reads: CASSLGGTYGYTF. As DNA, the CDR3 is TGTGCCAGCAGCTTAGGCGGGACCTATGGCTACACCTTC.